The next 27 T cell receptor beta chains were all read from a single sample in a study of cytomegalovirus exposure and HLA in healthy donors. The PCR contained 60 Vbeta and 13 Jbeta primers. Sequenced by immunoSEQ multiplex PCR; TCRdb stores in-frame clones only, minus some. The sample holds roughly 200,000 clones, roughly three quarters seen once. Material for sequencing was PBMCs. The receptor set was obtained from a male donor in good health and CMV-seronegative.

This sequence joins TRBV19 and TRBJ2-3; no reliable D call. V lost 5 bases and J lost 4, with 7 bases in between. This CDR3 comprises 12 residues. Per the germline V gene, CDR1 is LNHDA and CDR2 is SQIVND (reference sequence). The CDR3 sequence is CASSDTSDTQYF. CDR3 in DNA: TGTGCCAGTAGTGACACATCAGATACGCAGTATTTT.

This clone was seen only a few times. V and J are TRBV19 and TRBJ2-5; D is perhaps TRBD2 (5 bases). The CDR3 sequence is 12 residues long. Germline V gene sequence: CDR1 LNHDA, CDR2 SQIVND (reference sequence). Trimming left V 9 bases short and J 4 bases short, with 12 bases between. CDR3 DNA: TGTGCCAGCAGCCGAGGACTAGAGACCCAGTACTTC. Amino acids: CASSRGLETQYF.

This chain links TRBV30 with TRBJ2-3; 13 nucleotides match TRBD2. CDR1 GTSNPN and CDR2 SVGIG come from the germline V gene (reference sequence). J gave up 2 bases and V 3 bases, and 5 bases lay outside the gene matches. This CDR3 is 16 amino acids long. The CDR3, as DNA: TGTGCCTGGAGCGGGGGGACTAGCGGGATCACAGATACGCAGTATTTT. This translates into CAWSGGTSGITDTQYF.

The chain has TRBV4-1 and TRBJ2-7; 7 nucleotides match TRBD2. The CDR3 loop spans 16 amino acids. CDR1 and CDR2 (germline): MGHRA, YSYEKL. With 4 bases clipped from V and 0 bases from J, the junction kept 9 bases outside the gene matches. As DNA, the CDR3 is TGCGCCAGCAGCCTCAAGATTCTAGCGGCCTCCTACGAGCAGTACTTC. Its translation: CASSLKILAASYEQYF.

Note on this clone: Its ends do not fully match the called genes, so a read error is possible. The chain joins TRBV29-1 to TRBJ1-5, with 8 bases matching TRBD1. From germline, CDR1 is SQVTM and CDR2 ANQGSEA. The CDR3 contains 11 residues. The CDR3 coding sequence is TGCAGGGTTGCAGGGGGCAAGCCCCAGCATTTT. Its translation is CRVAGGKPQHF.

The rearrangement uses TRBV6-6 and TRBJ1-5; TRBD1 agrees at 7 bases. CDR1 MNHNY and CDR2 SVGAGI come from the germline V gene (reference sequence). The V and J ends lost 6 bases and 8 bases, in that order; junction bases with no gene match: 7. The CDR3 is made up of 13 amino acids. In nucleotides, the CDR3 is TGTGCCAGCAGCGACAGGGAGAGAAAGCCCCAGCATTTT. It is translated as CASSDRERKPQHF.

V and J are TRBV27 and TRBJ2-4; 8 nucleotides line up with TRBD1. J was trimmed by 0 bases and V by 5 bases; bases with no gene match: 9. The germline CDR1 and CDR2 sequences are MNHEY and SMNVEV (reference sequence). The CDR3 consists of 17 residues. The CDR3 DNA is TGTGCCAGCAGTCCCAGGACAGGGTCGGTAGCCAAAAACATTCAGTACTTC. Protein: CASSPRTGSVAKNIQYF.

In this sample, this clone turned up a few times. The chain uses TRBV6-5 and TRBJ2-2; weak D call: TRBD1 (6 bases). The ends were cut back, 2 bases at V and 9 bases at J, with 13 bases in the middle. This CDR3 region has 14 residues. Germline lookup yields CDR1 MNHEY and CDR2 SVGAGI. DNA for the CDR3: TGTGCCAGCAGTTACATGGACAGCGTCCGGGAGCTGTTTTTT. Translated: CASSYMDSVRELFF.

The chain has TRBV5-8 and TRBJ2-1; D gene ambiguous. The CDR3 covers 12 residues. Germline V gene lookup returns CDR1 SGHTS and CDR2 YDEGEE. Between the trimmed V and J ends, which lost 0 bases and 10 bases, there was a span of 8 bases. The chain's CDR3 is CASSLEWAEQFF. The CDR3 DNA is TGTGCCAGCAGCTTGGAATGGGCGGAGCAGTTCTTC.

This chain connects TRBV5-8 to TRBJ2-3; D not certain. V was shortened by 9 bases and J by 6 bases, with 14 bases between the two germline ends. There are 12 residues in the CDR3. Germline assignment: CDR1 SGHTS and CDR2 YDEGEE. CDR3 amino acids: CAIRKSGDTQYF. The CDR3 DNA reads TGTGCCATCAGGAAGTCGGGTGATACGCAGTATTTT.

V gene TRBV28 combines with J gene TRBJ1-2; 8 positions match TRBD1. This CDR3 spans 15 amino acids. J gave up 8 bases and V 3 bases, and 11 bases lay outside the gene matches. The germline V gene has CDR1 MDHEN and CDR2 SYDVKM. The CDR3 sequence: CASSFPPQGARGYTF. For the CDR3, the DNA is TGTGCCAGCAGTTTTCCGCCCCAGGGGGCTAGGGGCTACACCTTC.

The gene calls are TRBV2 and TRBJ1-5; D unresolved. The CDR3 length is 12 residues. The germline V gene encodes CDR1 SNHLY and CDR2 FYNNEI. V was clipped by 8 bases and J by 3 bases, with 8 bases between them. The CDR3 sequence: CASSSFNQPQHF. The CDR3 region has the DNA TGTGCCAGCTCCTCCTTCAATCAGCCCCAGCATTTT.

This sequence joins TRBV28 and TRBJ2-7, with 7 bases fitting TRBD2. CDR3 length: 17 residues. J gave up 3 bases and V 3 bases, and 14 bases lay outside the gene matches. Per the germline V gene, CDR1 is MDHEN and CDR2 is SYDVKM. CDR3 loop: CASSFRVRASGGYEQYF. CDR3 sequence (DNA): TGTGCCAGCAGTTTCAGGGTTCGGGCTAGCGGCGGCTACGAGCAGTACTTC.

The chain uses TRBV6-4 and TRBJ2-1; 11 bases map to TRBD2. The germline gives CDR1 MRHNA, CDR2 SNTAGT. The CDR3 covers 16 residues. After removal of 3 bases from V and 6 bases from J, the junction contained 7 bases not matched to a gene. CDR3 nucleotide sequence: TGTGCCAGCAGTGATACGACTAGCGGGGAGGCCAATGAGCAGTTCTTC. This gives the protein CASSDTTSGEANEQFF.

The V and J genes are TRBV9 and TRBJ2-7; 7 bases are shared with TRBD1. J gave up 5 bases and V 2 bases, and 7 bases lay outside the gene matches. CDR3 length: 14 residues. From germline, CDR1 is SGDLS and CDR2 YYNGEE. The CDR3 bases are TGTGCCAGCAGCGTTAGTGGGACAGTGGACGAGCAGTACTTC. Its protein product is CASSVSGTVDEQYF. Based on the CDR3 plus reference TRBV9 and TRBJ2-7, the full variable domain is DSGVTQTPKHLITATGQRVTLRCSPRSGDLSVYWYQQSLDQGLQFLIQYYNGEERAKGNILERFSAQQFPDLHSELNLSSLELGDSALYFCASSVSGTVDEQYFGPGTRLTVT.

This clone was recorded once. The chain employs TRBV6-6 and TRBJ2-3, with 9 bases that match TRBD2. The ends lost 2 bases at V and 4 bases at J; junction bases unmatched: 7. There are 16 residues in the CDR3. Germline CDR1 MNHNY, CDR2 SVGAGI (reference sequence). CDR3 DNA: TGTGCCAGCAGTTACGGCGCGGGAGGGCTTGCAGATACGCAGTATTTT. Translation: CASSYGAGGLADTQYF.

This chain links TRBV28 with TRBJ2-3; 13 nucleotides line up with TRBD2. Trimming removed 6 bases from V and 7 bases from J; junction bases left unmatched: 10. CDR3 length equals 16 residues. Germline CDR1 MDHEN, CDR2 SYDVKM. CDR3 loop: CASSSWPGLAGNTQYF. CDR3 in DNA: TGTGCCAGCAGCTCCTGGCCGGGACTAGCGGGGAATACGCAGTATTTT.

The chain links TRBV5-1 to TRBJ2-7, with a possible D match to TRBD2 (7 bases). The germline CDR1 and CDR2 sequences are SGHRS and YFSETQ. The V end lost 0 bases, the J end lost 0 bases, and 16 bases lay between the germline ends. The CDR3 is 17 residues long. CDR3: CASSLALGGGSSYEQYF. For the CDR3, the DNA is TGCGCCAGCAGCTTGGCCTTGGGAGGGGGTTCCTCCTACGAGCAGTACTTC.

V and J are TRBV12-5 and TRBJ2-1, with unresolved D. CDR3 length: 12 residues. V lost 7 bases and J 7 bases, leaving 11 bases between the germline ends. Germline CDR1 is LGHNT and CDR2 is FRNRAP. CDR3 in amino acids: CASAPPGNEQFF. The CDR3 nucleotides are TGTGCTAGTGCCCCCCCCGGGAATGAGCAGTTCTTC.

This chain uses TRBV9 with TRBJ1-3; D is uncertain. This CDR3 is built from 16 residues. Germline CDR1 and CDR2: SGDLS and YYNGEE. Trimming took 4 bases from V and 0 from J, leaving 14 bases between them. The CDR3 nucleotides read TGTGCCAGCAGCACCCATGTGGTTAGCTCTGGAAACACCATATATTTT. It translates to CASSTHVVSSGNTIYF.

This rearrangement joins TRBV6-5 to TRBJ2-3, with a weak D call TRBD2 (7 bases). Trimming took off 8 bases at V and 1 base at J, with 16 bases between the two ends. CDR3 length: 15 amino acids. Germline lookup yields CDR1 MNHEY and CDR2 SVGAGI. The CDR3 coding sequence is TGTGCCAGCTGGACGGGGGGCCTAGGCACAGATACGCAGTATTTT. Translated: CASWTGGLGTDTQYF.

CDR3: CASSWDLLSYNEQFF. CDR3 DNA sequence: TGCGCCAGCAGCTGGGACTTGCTCTCCTACAATGAGCAGTTCTTC. The chain joins TRBV5-1 to TRBJ2-1; a weak D match, TRBD2 (6 bases). This CDR3 is built from 15 residues. CDR1 SGHRS and CDR2 YFSETQ come from the germline V gene. V was pared by 3 bases and J by 0 bases, with 10 bases between.

This clone was observed a few times. The chain employs TRBV6-5 and TRBJ2-7; 9 bases are shared with TRBD2. This CDR3 has 15 amino acids. The ends lost 2 bases at V and 0 bases at J; junction bases unmatched: 2. Germline lookup yields CDR1 MNHEY and CDR2 SVGAGI. CDR3 protein: CASSYDSGGSYEQYF. CDR3 DNA: TGTGCCAGCAGTTACGATAGCGGGGGCTCCTACGAGCAGTACTTC.

The chain employs TRBV5-4 and TRBJ2-3, with D maybe TRBD2 (5 bases). CDR1 is SGHNT and CDR2 is YYREEE in the germline V gene (reference sequence). This CDR3 contains 13 residues. V dropped 1 base and J dropped 8 bases, with 11 bases sitting between them. CDR3 amino acids: CASSLIGVGTQYF. CDR3 nucleotide sequence: TGTGCCAGCAGCTTGATCGGGGTCGGTACGCAGTATTTT. Using reference TRBV5-4 and TRBJ2-3 for the parts outside the CDR3, the full variable domain is ETGVTQSPTHLIKTRGQQVTLRCSSQSGHNTVSWYQQALGQGPQFIFQYYREEENGRGNFPPRFSGLQFPNYSSELNVNALELDDSALYLCASSLIGVGTQYFGPGTRLTVL.

The chain combines TRBV4-1 with TRBJ2-3; D is uncertain. The CDR3 covers 17 residues. The germline V and J ends were trimmed by 0 bases and 0 bases, with 13 bases remaining between them. Germline assignment: CDR1 MGHRA and CDR2 YSYEKL. CDR3 loop: CASSQDRRLTSTDTQYF. In nucleotides, the CDR3 is TGCGCCAGCAGCCAAGATCGCAGATTAACGAGCACAGATACGCAGTATTTT.

This clone showed up just once. J is TRBJ1-2 and V is TRBV6-5; 7 bases line up with TRBD1. CDR3 size: 13 residues. V dropped 4 bases and J dropped 8; count of bases not matched to a gene: 7. CDR1 is MNHEY, CDR2 SVGAGI, per germline. The CDR3 sequence: CASSSRQGDGYTF. CDR3 DNA: TGTGCCAGCAGTTCTCGACAGGGCGACGGCTACACCTTC.

There are a few counts of this clone. CDR3 protein: CASNLNTEAFF. CDR3 nucleotide sequence: TGTGCCAGCAACTTGAACACTGAAGCTTTCTTT. The chain is built from TRBV6-5 and TRBJ1-1, with D uncertain. The CDR3 has 11 amino acids. The ends were cut back, 7 bases at V and 0 bases at J, with 3 bases in the middle. Looked up from germline, CDR1 is MNHEY and CDR2 is SVGAGI.